This T cell receptor (beta chain) was found in a study of OX40 agonist ivuxolimab in advanced cancers. The overall study: Each patient was given ivuxolimab into a vein every 2 weeks, at 0.01 to 10 mg/kg.

With regard to this clone: No antigen is known for it.

CDR1 and CDR2 (germline): SGHKS, YYEKEE (reference sequence). This CDR3 comprises 15 residues. The junction had 6 bases not matched to a gene; V was cut back by 0 bases and J by 4 bases. TCRdb's copy holds only in-frame clones and misses some; the assay was immunoSEQ multiplex PCR. The profile shows about 100,000 clones, approximately 90% of them singletons. Findings and caveats of the study: The antigen specificity of the peripheral T cells (those that were expanded) was not determined.

This clonotype was obtained from an adult with an advanced solid tumor such as melanoma, head and neck, liver or kidney cancer. Specimen: CD4+ or CD8+ T cells sorted from blood, collected in a trial of the OX40 agonist ivuxolimab. The rearrangement joins TRBV5-5 to TRBJ2-7, with TRBD2 matching over 8 bases. CDR3 in DNA: TGTGCCAGCAGCTTGGTGGCGGGGGGCTGGTACGAGCAGTACTTC. It is translated as CASSLVAGGWYEQYF.